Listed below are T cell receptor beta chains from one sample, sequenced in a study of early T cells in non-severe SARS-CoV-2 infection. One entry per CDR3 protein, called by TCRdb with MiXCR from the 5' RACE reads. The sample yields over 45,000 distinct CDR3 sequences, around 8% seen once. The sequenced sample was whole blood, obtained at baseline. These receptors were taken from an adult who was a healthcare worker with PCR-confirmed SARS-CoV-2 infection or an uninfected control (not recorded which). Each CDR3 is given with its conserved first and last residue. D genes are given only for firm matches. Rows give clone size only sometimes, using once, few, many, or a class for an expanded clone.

TGCAGCGCAGAATTGACAGGGCCCGAGGAAGCTTTCTTT | CSAELTGPEEAFF | few | TRBJ1-1 | TRBV29-1 | TRBD1
TGTGCCAGCAGCCTCCGGGACAGTCATTCACCCCTCCACTTT | CASSLRDSHSPLHF | - | TRBJ1-6 | TRBV28 | TRBD1
TGTGCCAGCTCCCGCCGGGATTCACCCCTCCACTTT | CASSRRDSPLHF | few | TRBJ1-6 | TRBV6-5 | -
TGCGCCAGCAGCCCTAGCGGGATCTACGAGCAGTACTTC | CASSPSGIYEQYF | few | TRBJ2-7 | TRBV10-2 | TRBD2
TGTGCCAGCAGCCAAGACAGGCGAATCTATGGCTACACCTTC | CASSQDRRIYGYTF | - | TRBJ1-2 | TRBV4-2 | -
TGCAGTGCTAGAGCCACCCAGGACTACGAGCAGTACTTC | CSARATQDYEQYF | many | TRBJ2-7 | TRBV20-1 | -
TGTGCCAGCAGACCCCTAAACACCGGGGAGCTGTTTTTT | CASRPLNTGELFF | many | TRBJ2-2 | TRBV6-6 | -
TGCGCCAGCAGCCATACAGGACAAGATATGTACAATGAGCAGTTCTTC | CASSHTGQDMYNEQFF | - | TRBJ2-1 | TRBV5-1 | -
TGTGCCAGCAGTGCCGGCTCCCAGGGGGCGAGTCGTTATTTT | CASSAGSQGASRYF | many | TRBJ2-3 | TRBV6-1 | TRBD1
TGTGCCAGCAGTTACACCACAGGGGGAGCACCCCAGCCCCAGCATTTT | CASSYTTGGAPQPQHF | medium-sized | TRBJ1-5 | TRBV6-6 | TRBD1
TGTGCCAGCAGCCTCCAGTCTCCGAGCGTCTCCTACGAGCAGTACTTC | CASSLQSPSVSYEQYF | - | TRBJ2-7 | TRBV6-2/TRBV6-3 | -
TGTGCCATCAATCCGGCGGGAGGGGACGAGCAGTACTTC | CAINPAGGDEQYF | - | TRBJ2-7 | TRBV10-3 | TRBD2
TGCAGCTCCCGAACCCTCGACTTTAATTGGTCTACAGATACGCAGTATTTT | CSSRTLDFNWSTDTQYF | few | TRBJ2-3 | TRBV29-1 | -
TGTGCCAGCAGCTTAGTCTTTCAGACTAGCGGGATCAATGAGCAGTTCTTC | CASSLVFQTSGINEQFF | many | TRBJ2-1 | TRBV11-2 | TRBD2
TGCGCCAGCAGCCAAAATGGGGGACTAGCGGGAGCCGGGGAGCTGTTTTTT | CASSQNGGLAGAGELFF | few | TRBJ2-2 | TRBV4-3 | TRBD2
TGCGCCAGCAGCCAAGATGCCAGGGGAAACACCGGGGAGCTGTTTTTT | CASSQDARGNTGELFF | few | TRBJ2-2 | TRBV4-3 | -
TGTGCCAGCAGTTTATTGAACAGGACCCTAACCCAGTACTTC | CASSLLNRTLTQYF | few | TRBJ2-5 | TRBV28 | -
TGTGCCACCAGGGGACCTCCAGGCCCCTACGAGCAGTACTTC | CATRGPPGPYEQYF | - | TRBJ2-7 | TRBV6-2/TRBV6-3 | -
TGTGCCAGCAGTTCCGGGACTAGCGGAAGTTACGAGCAGTACTTC | CASSSGTSGSYEQYF | many | TRBJ2-7 | TRBV28 | TRBD2
TGTGCCTGGTCCTATGTTGAGGGGTCCCAGCCCCAGCATTTT | CAWSYVEGSQPQHF | many | TRBJ1-5 | TRBV30 | -
TGCAGTGCTCATCCTAGGGACGGCAACTATGGCTACACCTTC | CSAHPRDGNYGYTF | many | TRBJ1-2 | TRBV20-1 | -
TGCGCCAGCAGCCTCCGCGGGGCCAATGAGCAGTTCTTC | CASSLRGANEQFF | - | TRBJ2-1 | TRBV4-1 | -
TGTGCCACCAGTGCTCTAGCGGACACCAGTGAGCAGTTCTTC | CATSALADTSEQFF | medium-sized | TRBJ2-1 | TRBV24-1 | TRBD2
TGCGCCAGCAGCTTGTGGGGACTAGCGGGGAACCAAGAGACCCAGTACTTC | CASSLWGLAGNQETQYF | many | TRBJ2-5 | TRBV5-1 | TRBD2
TGTGCCAGCAGTTATGGGCCCAGGGCGGATACGCAGTATTTT | CASSYGPRADTQYF | many | TRBJ2-3 | TRBV6-5 | -
TGCAGTGCTGATATAGCGGGTACGAGCACAGATACGCAGTATTTT | CSADIAGTSTDTQYF | - | TRBJ2-3 | TRBV20-1 | TRBD2
TGTGCCATCACCGGGGGGCTGTTCACTGAAGCTTTCTTT | CAITGGLFTEAFF | many | TRBJ1-1 | TRBV10-3 | -
TGCGCCAGCAGCCAAGTAGCAGGCGGGAAGAGCTCCTACAATGAGCAGTTCTTC | CASSQVAGGKSSYNEQFF | many | TRBJ2-1 | TRBV4-1 | -
TGTGCCAGTGCTCAACAGGGGATCGGTAAGCAGCCCCAGCATTTT | CASAQQGIGKQPQHF | many | TRBJ1-5 | TRBV19 | TRBD1
TGTGCCAGCAGTGAACCCGGACTAGCGGGAGGCCCAGATACGCAGTATTTT | CASSEPGLAGGPDTQYF | few | TRBJ2-3 | TRBV25-1 | TRBD2
TGTGCCAGCAGTTACTATTCCGAGCAGTACTTC | CASSYYSEQYF | many | TRBJ2-7 | TRBV6-2/TRBV6-3 | -
TGTGCCAGCAGTACCAAACTAGCGGGCAATGAGCAGTTCTTC | CASSTKLAGNEQFF | - | TRBJ2-1 | TRBV6-1 | TRBD2
TGTGCCAGCAGCTCCGAGGGGGGTGGCACAGATACGCAGTATTTT | CASSSEGGGTDTQYF | - | TRBJ2-3 | TRBV5-6 | -
TGTGCCAGCTCACCAGGGGTGAGCAATCAGCCCCAGCATTTT | CASSPGVSNQPQHF | many | TRBJ1-5 | TRBV18 | -
TGCGCCAGCAGCCAAGATAGCAGTTATGGCTACACCTTC | CASSQDSSYGYTF | few | TRBJ1-2 | TRBV4-3 | -
TGTGCCAGCAGCCCCTCGCTTCGGGTGATGCAGGGCACCGGGGAGCTGTTTTTT | CASSPSLRVMQGTGELFF | - | TRBJ2-2 | TRBV7-9 | -
TGCGCCAGCAGCCAAGATATGGGTGGGACTACGCCGCGAGAGCAGTTCTTC | CASSQDMGGTTPREQFF | - | TRBJ2-1 | TRBV4-3 | TRBD2
TGCAGCGTGGAAACAGGGGTCTCCTACGAGCAGTACTTC | CSVETGVSYEQYF | many | TRBJ2-7 | TRBV29-1 | TRBD1
TGTGCCACCAGTGTAGGATTAGCGGGAGTGACGAATACGCAGTATTTT | CATSVGLAGVTNTQYF | - | TRBJ2-3 | TRBV24-1 | TRBD2
TGTGCCAGCAGTTTGGGAGAAGAGACCCAGTACTTC | CASSLGEETQYF | many | TRBJ2-5 | TRBV12-3/TRBV12-4 | -
TGTGCCAGCAGCATATCCGGACAGGGGGCTTCCCCAGATACGCAGTATTTT | CASSISGQGASPDTQYF | few | TRBJ2-3 | TRBV9 | TRBD1
TGCGCCAGCAGCCAAGAACTCTGGGTGACTGAAGCTTTCTTT | CASSQELWVTEAFF | many | TRBJ1-1 | TRBV4-3 | -
TGTGCCAGCAGCGTAGGGCAGGGGGCGACCGGGGAGCTGTTTTTT | CASSVGQGATGELFF | - | TRBJ2-2 | TRBV9 | TRBD1
TGTGCCAGCAGCCTGGGACAGGGGGTTTACTCTGGGGCCAACGTCCTGACTTTC | CASSLGQGVYSGANVLTF | - | TRBJ2-6 | TRBV7-2 | TRBD1
TGTGCCAGCAGTGGAATAGCAGTACAACAAGAGACCCAGTACTTC | CASSGIAVQQETQYF | few | TRBJ2-5 | TRBV28 | -
TGTGCCAGCAGTTCCGGAGGGTACACCGGGGAGCTGTTTTTT | CASSSGGYTGELFF | few | TRBJ2-2 | TRBV12-3/TRBV12-4 | -
TGCAGCGTTGACCTTTTAGGGGAGGGCCAATCCTACGAGCAGTACTTC | CSVDLLGEGQSYEQYF | - | TRBJ2-7 | TRBV29-1 | TRBD2
TGCGCCAGCAGCTGGATACAGGGTGGCTACGAGCAGTACTTC | CASSWIQGGYEQYF | few | TRBJ2-7 | TRBV5-1 | -
TGTGCCAGCACCTATAACCTTCCCATCGGGGAGACCCAGTACTTC | CASTYNLPIGETQYF | many | TRBJ2-5 | TRBV12-3/TRBV12-4 | -
TGTGCCAGCAGAACAGGGGACCGTGAAGCTTTCTTT | CASRTGDREAFF | many | TRBJ1-1 | TRBV27 | TRBD1
TGTGCCAGCAGCTTAGAAAGGGGCACAGATACGCAGTATTTT | CASSLERGTDTQYF | - | TRBJ2-3 | TRBV11-2 | -
TGTGCCACTTCGACAGGCGACAACTATGGCTACACCTTC | CATSTGDNYGYTF | - | TRBJ1-2 | TRBV19 | -
TGTGCCAGCAGCTTAGCAGCTAGCGGGAGAAGCAATGAGCAGTTCTTC | CASSLAASGRSNEQFF | many | TRBJ2-1 | TRBV7-9 | TRBD2
TGCAGCGTTGGCCAGAGCTCTGGAAACACCATATATTTT | CSVGQSSGNTIYF | - | TRBJ1-3 | TRBV29-1 | -